The 30 T cell receptor beta chains listed next were all sequenced from one sample in a study of T-cell memory formation after mild COVID-19. TCRdb re-called the 5' RACE reads through MiXCR, storing one row per CDR3 protein. The sample lists 550,000 to 700,000 distinct CDR3 sequences, approximately 15% seen once, with approximately 8.1% in the top ten. The specimen was PBMCs or a T cell subset sorted from them (not recorded which). The receptors shown here come from an adult woman who had mild COVID-19 (a few samples of this study predate the infection). Cell type and time point are not known.

This clonotype was seen more than once but under ten times. The chain links TRBV3-1 to TRBJ2-7, with D possibly called TRBD1 or TRBD2 (5 bases each). The CDR3 runs to 15 residues. Per germline, CDR1 LGHDT and CDR2 YNNKEL (reference sequence). The V end lost 4 bases, the J end lost 0 bases, and 13 bases lay between the germline ends. CDR3 sequence (DNA): TGTGCCAGCAGCCGGACCGGGACCTTCTCCTACGAGCAGTACTTC. Its translation is CASSRTGTFSYEQYF.

The chain carries TRBV5-1 and TRBJ2-7, with TRBD1 matching over 8 bases. V was pared by 7 bases and J by 7 bases, with 16 bases of the junction left unmatched. The CDR3 runs to 15 residues. CDR1 SGHRS and CDR2 YFSETQ come from the germline V gene. CDR3 sequence: CASAEGDRKTEEQYF. In nucleotides, the CDR3 is TGCGCCAGCGCTGAGGGGGACAGGAAAACGGAAGAGCAGTACTTC.

The chain uses TRBV11-2 and TRBJ1-1; D unresolved. The germline CDR1 and CDR2 sequences are SGHAT and FQNNGV. Trimming took off 3 bases at V and 2 bases at J, with 7 bases between the two ends. CDR3 length equals 13 residues. CDR3 amino acids: CASSFFENTEAFF. The CDR3 DNA reads as TGTGCCAGCAGCTTCTTCGAAAACACTGAAGCTTTCTTT.

The chain recombines TRBV6-1 with TRBJ1-4, with D perhaps TRBD1 (6 bases). V dropped 6 bases and J dropped 8 bases, with 10 bases sitting between them. The CDR3 extends over 12 amino acids. Germline V CDR1 and CDR2: MNHNS, SASEGT. DNA of the CDR3: TGTGCCAGCAGCAAGAGGGGGGAAAAACTGTTTTTT. This codes for CASSKRGEKLFF.

This chain links TRBV3-1 with TRBJ2-2; TRBD2 aligns across 9 bases. The V gene's germline CDR1 is LGHDT and CDR2 YNNKEL (reference sequence). J gave up 4 bases and V 3 bases, and 12 bases lay outside the gene matches. The CDR3 is made up of 18 amino acids. In DNA, the CDR3 is TGTGCCAGCAGCCAGGGTCTAGCGGGATTGGTTGGCACCGGGGAGCTGTTTTTT. Its protein is CASSQGLAGLVGTGELFF.

This clonotype was seen a handful of times. The chain recombines TRBV29-1 with TRBJ2-5; D may match TRBD1 or TRBD2 (6 bases each). Looked up from germline, CDR1 is SQVTM and CDR2 is ANQGSEA. This CDR3 has 17 amino acids. The V gene lost 4 bases and the J gene lost 0 bases, with 21 bases spanning the gap. In DNA, the CDR3 is TGCAGCGTTGTATCCCGTTGGGGGGCGTGGGACCAAGAGACCCAGTACTTC. This gives the protein CSVVSRWGAWDQETQYF.

The V call is TRBV19, the J call TRBJ1-1, with 9 positions matching TRBD1. Germline lookup yields CDR1 LNHDA and CDR2 SQIVND (reference sequence). The V gene end was trimmed by 5 bases and the J gene end by 7 bases; junction bases not matched to a gene: 11. The CDR3 extends over 15 amino acids. The CDR3 DNA follows: TGTGCCAGTAGTGCAAACAGGGGGCGCGGGGGTGAAGCTTTCTTT. The encoded protein is CASSANRGRGGEAFF.

The sample holds a few counts of this clonotype. The V call is TRBV7-2, the J call TRBJ2-3; 10 bases match TRBD1. V gave up 7 bases and J gave up 4 bases; unmatched junction bases: 5. CDR3 length equals 14 residues. CDR1 SGHTA and CDR2 FQGNSA come from the germline V gene. In DNA form, the CDR3 reads TGTGCCAGCATCCGGGACAGGGGTTCAGATACGCAGTATTTT. The encoded protein is CASIRDRGSDTQYF.

The chain uses TRBV29-1 and TRBJ1-2; D unclear. V was clipped by 7 bases and J by 4 bases, with 16 bases between them. The length of the CDR3 is 13 residues. The germline V gene encodes CDR1 SQVTM and CDR2 ANQGSEA. The CDR3 DNA reads TGCAGCGCCCCGACTCCCAATTCCTATGGCTACACCTTC. Its translation: CSAPTPNSYGYTF.

The table lists this clonotype with a few counts. This chain joins TRBV9 and TRBJ2-1; TRBD2 is a possible D gene (6 bases). The germline CDR1 and CDR2 sequences are SGDLS and YYNGEE. The V and J ends lost 0 bases and 1 base respectively, with 8 bases between them. The CDR3 totals 15 residues. The CDR3 sequence is CASSVGGESYNEQFF. The DNA for the CDR3 is TGTGCCAGCAGCGTAGGGGGGGAATCCTACAATGAGCAGTTCTTC.

This clonotype was detected a few times. The chain links TRBV6-4 to TRBJ2-3, with D possibly TRBD2 on 6 matching bases. Germline CDR1 MRHNA, CDR2 SNTAGT. The ends were cut back, 2 bases at V and 3 bases at J, with 9 bases in the middle. The CDR3 is 14 amino acids. CDR3 protein: CASSDDGGTDTQYF. In DNA form, the CDR3 reads TGTGCCAGCAGTGACGACGGGGGAACAGATACGCAGTATTTT.

The sample holds a few counts of this clonotype. The genes are TRBV27 and TRBJ2-5, with D perhaps TRBD2 (6 bases). The CDR3 has 15 residues. V gave up 3 bases and J gave up 3 bases, with 14 bases separating them. Germline-derived CDR1 and CDR2 are MNHEY and SMNVEV (reference sequence). The CDR3 sequence: CASSFEGGGKETQYF. CDR3 in DNA: TGTGCCAGCAGTTTTGAGGGCGGAGGGAAAGAGACCCAGTACTTC.

V gene TRBV19 combines with J gene TRBJ1-1; possibly TRBD1 for D (5 bases). CDR3 length equals 15 residues. The germline V gene encodes CDR1 LNHDA and CDR2 SQIVND (reference sequence). Trimming left V 6 bases short and J 1 base short, with 15 bases between. CDR3 sequence reads: CASSNRRGANTEAFF. The CDR3 DNA follows: TGTGCCAGTAGCAACCGACGTGGGGCGAACACTGAAGCTTTCTTT.

This clonotype has ten or more counts. The V and J genes are TRBV6-5 and TRBJ2-2; TRBD2 matches 9 bases. This CDR3 has 18 amino acids. CDR1 is MNHEY, CDR2 SVGAGI, per germline. Trimming took 6 bases from V and 4 from J; bases not matched to a gene: 15. DNA for the CDR3: TGTGCCAGCAGGTCGATTCGCCTGGGACTAGCTCGCACCGGGGAGCTGTTTTTT. It yields the protein CASRSIRLGLARTGELFF.

The rearrangement joins TRBV15 to TRBJ1-6; 7 bases are a match to TRBD1. V was clipped by 0 bases and J by 7 bases; unmatched bases: 6. The CDR3 covers 16 residues. From germline, CDR1 is LNHNV and CDR2 YYDKDF (reference sequence). CDR3 DNA: TGTGCCACCAGCAGAGATGCAGGGGGGTTAAATTCACCCCTCCACTTT. It yields the protein CATSRDAGGLNSPLHF.

In its sample, this clonotype was seen many times. The chain employs TRBV5-1 and TRBJ2-2; 9 bases fit TRBD1. The V gene end was trimmed by 3 bases and the J gene end by 4 bases; junction bases not matched to a gene: 4. CDR1 SGHRS and CDR2 YFSETQ come from the germline V gene. The CDR3 is made up of 15 amino acids. CDR3 residues: CASSSGTGTTGELFF. The CDR3 bases are TGCGCCAGCAGCTCCGGGACAGGGACCACCGGGGAGCTGTTTTTT.

This clonotype has just a few counts. The chain combines TRBV7-9 with TRBJ2-3; a weak D match, TRBD2 (6 bases). Deletions cut 2 bases from V and 2 bases from J, with 11 bases between. CDR1 is SEHNR and CDR2 is FQNEAQ in the germline V gene (reference sequence). The length of the CDR3 is 15 residues. CDR3 DNA: TGTGCCAGCAGCTTACGGGCGGGGTACACAGATACGCAGTATTTT. It encodes CASSLRAGYTDTQYF. The whole variable domain, filled in from reference TRBV7-9 and TRBJ2-3, reads DTGVSQNPRHKITKRGQNVTFRCDPISEHNRLYWYRQTLGQGPEFLTYFQNEAQLEKSRLLSDRFSAERPKGSFSTLEIQRTEQGDSAMYLCASSLRAGYTDTQYFGPGTRLTVL.

V gene TRBV7-2 combines with J gene TRBJ2-7, with TRBD2 matching over 10 bases. The CDR3 loop spans 17 amino acids. With 5 bases clipped from V and 4 bases from J, the junction kept 14 bases outside the gene matches. Germline V gene lookup returns CDR1 SGHTA and CDR2 FQGNSA. CDR3 bases: TGTGCCAGCAGCCCCCAGGGGCAGCGGGAGGGCCGTTACGAGCAGTACTTC. Its translation is CASSPQGQREGRYEQYF.

The V gene is TRBV4-2, the J gene TRBJ2-1, with D perhaps matching TRBD2 (5 bases). V shed 8 bases and J shed 3 bases, with 5 bases lying between them. This CDR3 region has 11 residues. Germline CDR1 is LGHNA and CDR2 is YNFKEQ. CDR3 in amino acids: CASEGYNEQFF. Here the CDR3 DNA reads TGTGCCAGCGAGGGCTACAATGAGCAGTTCTTC.

The sample holds a few counts of this clonotype. This chain joins TRBV4-2 and TRBJ2-7, with D unresolved. V gave up 0 bases and J gave up 0 bases, with 15 bases separating them. The CDR3 is 17 residues long. CDR1 and CDR2 from the germline V gene are LGHNA and YNFKEQ. CDR3 protein: CASSQDWPDLSSYEQYF. In DNA, the CDR3 is TGTGCCAGCAGCCAAGATTGGCCGGATCTCAGCTCCTACGAGCAGTACTTC.

This clonotype was detected a few times. J is TRBJ1-1 and V is TRBV9; the D is unclear. The V end lost 0 bases, the J end lost 1 base, and 7 bases lay between the germline ends. CDR1 is SGDLS, CDR2 YYNGEE, per germline. There are 14 residues in the CDR3. In DNA, the CDR3 is TGTGCCAGCAGCGTAGGAGCGCAGAACACTGAAGCTTTCTTT. This sequence encodes CASSVGAQNTEAFF.

This chain joins TRBV23-1 and TRBJ1-5, with 8 positions matching TRBD1. TRBV23-1 is an ORF, and what it does is uncertain. The CDR3 extends over 15 amino acids. The V and J ends lost 2 bases and 7 bases, in that order; junction bases with no gene match: 7. The CDR3 DNA reads TGCGCCAGCAGTCAAGAGACAGGGGCGGACCAGCCCCAGCATTTT. This codes for CASSQETGADQPQHF.

This rearrangement joins TRBV7-8 to TRBJ1-4; D is unclear. The CDR3 is made up of 16 amino acids. Trimming took 1 base from V and 7 from J, leaving 16 bases between them. The germline V gene has CDR1 SGHVS and CDR2 FQNEAQ. CDR3: CASSLEAGRRGEKLFF. In DNA form, the CDR3 reads TGTGCCAGCAGCTTAGAGGCCGGCAGACGGGGTGAAAAACTGTTTTTT.

This clonotype has just a few counts. The chain uses TRBV7-9 and TRBJ2-7; 12 bases are shared with TRBD2. After removal of 6 bases from V and 5 bases from J, the junction contained 20 bases not matched to a gene. There are 19 residues in the CDR3. The germline gives CDR1 SEHNR, CDR2 FQNEAQ (reference sequence). DNA for the CDR3: TGTGCCAGCAGACCATTTATTAGCCTAGCGGGAGGGCCTGACCACGAGCAGTACTTC. Protein sequence: CASRPFISLAGGPDHEQYF.

This chain joins TRBV27 and TRBJ2-6; D gene ambiguous. Germline CDR1 MNHEY, CDR2 SMNVEV (reference sequence). Trimming removed 6 bases from V and 4 bases from J, with 13 bases in between. The CDR3 totals 15 residues. CDR3 DNA: TGTGCCAGCAGGTTGTTGGGAACCGGGGCCAACGTCCTGACTTTC. The encoded protein is CASRLLGTGANVLTF.

This clonotype was seen a few times. V gene TRBV12-3 or TRBV12-4 combines with J gene TRBJ2-2; D is perhaps TRBD1 or TRBD2 (6 bases each). The CDR3 has 13 residues. Trimming pared 10 bases from V and 0 bases from J, leaving 9 bases between. CDR3 DNA: TGTGCCACTCGGGGGCCGAACACCGGGGAGCTGTTTTTT. Protein sequence: CATRGPNTGELFF.

The gene calls are TRBV6-2 or TRBV6-3 and TRBJ2-7; possible D gene TRBD1, 5 bases. The CDR3 contains 15 residues. V gave up 0 bases and J gave up 5 bases, with 14 bases separating them. CDR1 and CDR2 from the germline V gene are MNHEY and SVGEGT. CDR3 protein: CASSYSSGRRNEQYF. The CDR3 region has the DNA TGTGCCAGCAGTTACTCATCAGGGCGTCGCAACGAGCAGTACTTC.

The V gene is TRBV18, the J gene TRBJ1-2; D gene uncertain. CDR1 is KGHSH, CDR2 LQKENI, per germline. V was shortened by 3 bases and J by 4 bases, with 15 bases between the two germline ends. The CDR3 is made up of 15 amino acids. The CDR3 region has the DNA TGTGCCAGCTCACCGATCGGGGTTAAGGGCTATGGCTACACCTTC. Residues: CASSPIGVKGYGYTF.

V and J are TRBV25-1 and TRBJ2-2; the D is unclear. Germline loops: CDR1 MGHDK, CDR2 SYGVNS. V was pared by 2 bases and J by 6 bases, with 16 bases between. The CDR3 has 16 residues. The CDR3 reads CASSEHFSSGAGELFF. The CDR3 DNA is TGTGCCAGCAGTGAACATTTCTCTTCGGGCGCCGGGGAGCTGTTTTTT.

This clonotype was counted between two and nine times. The chain recombines TRBV20-1 with TRBJ2-5, with no clear D. V lost 5 bases, J lost 3 bases, and 13 bases lay in between. CDR1 DFQATT and CDR2 SNEGSKA come from the germline V gene (reference sequence). The CDR3 spans 13 residues. CDR3 residues: CSAWRDEEETQYF. The CDR3 DNA follows: TGCAGTGCTTGGCGAGATGAGGAAGAGACCCAGTACTTC.